The 28 T cell receptor beta chains below all came from one sample that was sequenced in a study of tumor-infiltrating lymphocytes in primary liver carcinoma. TCR beta cDNA was prepared out of 450 to 500 ng total RNA by means of a constant-region primer. Slightly modified ARM-PCR with three nested multiplex PCR rounds yielded TCR beta libraries. TRBV1-TRBV30 forward and Cbeta reverse primers drove the first two roughly 9-cycle rounds. Via MiXCR, TCRdb re-called the multiplex PCR reads, giving one row per CDR3 protein. The repertoire includes under 200,000 distinct CDR3 sequences, 65% of them detected once, and 5.5% to 9% sits in the top ten. RNA isolated from unsorted whole blood supplied the blood RNA, with germline DNA also extracted. Sequences were obtained from peripheral blood. The receptors derive from a woman between 55 and 75 years old with primary liver carcinoma and hepatitis B virus infection.

To note about this clonotype: A much larger clone sits a single nucleotide away, making a read error possible. The chain is built from TRBV6-6 and TRBJ1-3; D is undetermined. Germline lookup yields CDR1 MNHNY and CDR2 SVGAGI (reference sequence). This CDR3 has 12 residues. CDR3: CASSYSGNTICF. CDR3 in DNA: TGTGCCAGCAGTTACTCTGGAAACACCATATGTTTT.

Regarding this clonotype: This may stem from a read error, because a much larger clone lies one nucleotide away. The rearrangement links TRBV10-2 to TRBJ2-7, with a weak D call TRBD2 (5 bases). Germline CDR1 is WSHSY and CDR2 is SAAADI. Trimming shortened V by 3 bases and J by 4 bases, and 13 bases separated the two germline ends. The CDR3 is 14 amino acids. CDR3 amino acids: CASSDRTALYEQYF. For the CDR3, the DNA is TGCGCCAGCAGTGATCGGACTGCCTTGTACGAGCAGTACTTC.

About this clonotype itself: A read error is possible here, since a much larger clone lies one base away. The chain has TRBV6-1 and TRBJ1-1, with a weak D call TRBD1 (5 bases). Trimming removed 8 bases at V and 7 bases at J, with 11 bases between. This CDR3 is built from 11 residues. Germline V gene lookup returns CDR1 MNHNS and CDR2 SASEGT. The CDR3 is CASGAYHEAFF. The DNA for the CDR3 is TGTGCCAGCGGGGCCTACCATGAAGCTTTCTTT.

About this clonotype: A read error is possible here, since a much larger clone lies one base away. Given the absence of the conserved phenylalanine or tryptophan at the CDR3 end, a read error is likely. V gene TRBV28 combines with J gene TRBJ2-7; possibly TRBD2 for D (6 bases). Trimming shortened V by 4 bases and J by 9 bases, and 19 bases separated the two germline ends. The V gene's germline CDR1 is MDHEN and CDR2 SYDVKM. The CDR3 contains 14 residues. The CDR3 spells CASSSRDSPWGQYL. CDR3 sequence (DNA): TGTGCCAGCAGTTCCCGGGACTCGCCCTGGGGGCAGTACCTC.

This chain joins TRBV6-5 and TRBJ2-1; D call uncertain. Trimming removed 6 bases at V and 0 bases at J, with 9 bases between. CDR1 is MNHEY and CDR2 is SVGAGI in the germline V gene. The CDR3 has 14 amino acids. The CDR3 region is CASSRISSYNEQFF. The CDR3 DNA reads TGTGCCAGCAGCCGAATAAGCTCCTACAATGAGCAGTTCTTC.

The gene calls are TRBV11-3 and TRBJ1-1; D remains unclear. The CDR3 has 14 residues. CDR1 is SGHNT and CDR2 is YENEEA in the germline V gene. Trimming pared 5 bases from V and 3 bases from J, leaving 13 bases between. CDR3: CASSLGWRDTEAFF. The CDR3 region has the DNA TGTGCCAGCAGCCTAGGTTGGAGGGACACTGAAGCTTTCTTT.

Details on this clonotype: Being one base from a much bigger clone, this may be a read error. V gene TRBV5-6 combines with J gene TRBJ2-1, with 9 bases lining up with TRBD2. The CDR3 extends over 15 amino acids. The ends lost 5 bases at V and 9 bases at J; junction bases unmatched: 12. The germline V gene encodes CDR1 SGHDT and CDR2 YYEEEE. CDR3 in DNA: TGTGCCAGCAGTAACCCTAGCGGGACGGTCACTGAGCAGTTCTTC. As protein: CASSNPSGTVTEQFF.

Of note for this clonotype: It may be a read error: a sequence one base away is much more abundant. The chain joins TRBV4-1 to TRBJ1-2; possible D gene TRBD1, 5 bases. The CDR3 has 18 residues. V gave up 1 base and J gave up 5 bases, with 23 bases separating them. CDR1 MGHRA and CDR2 YSYEKL come from the germline V gene. The CDR3 reads CASSQGHSGGRSQYGYTF. CDR3 nucleotides: TGCGCCAGCAGCCAAGGCCATTCGGGGGGTCGATCCCAGTATGGCTACACCTTC.

This clonotype has ten or more counts. J is TRBJ2-5 and V is TRBV6-5; 9 nucleotides match TRBD2. The J segment lost 5 bases and the V segment lost 8 bases, leaving 6 bases of the junction unmatched. There are 13 residues in the CDR3. Germline CDR1 MNHEY, CDR2 SVGAGI. The CDR3 region is CASVLAGTETQYF. The CDR3 DNA sequence: TGTGCCAGCGTTCTAGCGGGAACTGAGACCCAGTACTTC.

As regards this clonotype: This sequence may be a read error, since a much larger clone differs from it by one base. This chain uses TRBV5-5 with TRBJ2-7; D possibly corresponds to TRBD2 (5 bases). The CDR3 covers 14 residues. Germline assignment: CDR1 SGHKS and CDR2 YYEKEE (reference sequence). This CDR3 reads CASSFLDWSYKQYF. The CDR3 DNA is TGTGCCAGCAGCTTTTTGGACTGGTCCTACAAGCAGTACTTC. Looking up the rest from reference TRBV5-5 and TRBJ2-7 gives the full variable domain: DAGVTQSPTHLIKTRGQQVTLRCSPISGHKSVSWYQQVLGQGPQFIFQYYEKEERGRGNFPDRFSARQFPNYSSELNVNALLLGDSALYLCASSFLDWSYKQYFGPGTRLTVT.

Note on this clonotype: One junction end disagrees with the germline gene, perhaps due to a read error. The chain couples TRBV29-1 to TRBJ2-7, with a tentative D call TRBD1 (6 bases). The CDR3 is 13 residues long. CDR1 is SQVTM, CDR2 ANQGSEA, per germline. The CDR3 loop is CSVKGQRSYKQNF. The CDR3 coding sequence is TGCAGCGTGAAAGGACAGCGCTCCTACAAGCAGAACTTC.

A few counts support this clonotype. V usage is TRBV5-1 and J usage is TRBJ2-1; 9 bases are shared with TRBD2. CDR3 size: 16 residues. CDR1 is SGHRS and CDR2 is YFSETQ in the germline V gene. The ends lost 4 bases at V and 7 bases at J; junction bases unmatched: 12. DNA for the CDR3: TGCGCCAGCAGCCTCCTGGGTAGCGGGAGACGAAATGAGCAGTTCTTC. Translation gives CASSLLGSGRRNEQFF.

Details on this clonotype: A much bigger clone sits one base away, suggesting this may be a read error. This chain uses TRBV6-1 with TRBJ1-2, with TRBD1 as a possible D gene (5 bases). Between the trimmed V and J ends, which lost 8 bases and 8 bases, there was a span of 18 bases. The length of the CDR3 is 13 residues. Germline CDR1 MNHNS, CDR2 SASEGT. DNA for the CDR3: TGTGCCAGCGGTGCTGAAGGGGAAGGCGGCTACACCTTC. Translation gives CASGAEGEGGYTF.

This chain links TRBV29-1 with TRBJ1-1; D uncertain. The ends were cut back, 7 bases at V and 3 bases at J, with 15 bases in the middle. The CDR3 totals 13 residues. From germline, CDR1 is SQVTM and CDR2 ANQGSEA. This CDR3 is CSDQLNFDTEAFF. The CDR3 DNA sequence: TGCAGCGACCAACTCAACTTTGACACTGAAGCTTTCTTT.

This clonotype was seen once. Its ends do not fully match the called genes, so a read error is possible. This chain links TRBV11-3 with TRBJ2-5, with 7 bases fitting TRBD2. Germline V gene lookup returns CDR1 SGHNT and CDR2 YENEEA. There are 15 residues in the CDR3. The CDR3 DNA reads TGTGCCAGCAACTTACGGCATGGGGTAAGCGGGACCCAGTATTTC. Protein sequence: CASNLRHGVSGTQYF.

This clonotype was observed many times. The chain couples TRBV4-1 to TRBJ2-7; unclear D gene. CDR1 is MGHRA and CDR2 is YSYEKL in the germline V gene. The ends were cut back, 0 bases at V and 0 bases at J, with 12 bases in the middle. This CDR3 contains 16 residues. The CDR3 protein is CASSQDGTASSYEQYF. The CDR3 nucleotides are TGCGCCAGCAGCCAAGATGGTACGGCGAGCTCCTACGAGCAGTACTTC.

On this clonotype itself: An end of the junction differs from the germline gene, which may be a read error. V and J are TRBV11-2 and TRBJ2-2; D is tentatively TRBD1 or TRBD2 (5 bases each). Germline V gene sequence: CDR1 SGHAT, CDR2 FQNNGV. The CDR3 totals 16 residues. The CDR3 protein is CASSQELPGTTEELFF. For the CDR3, the DNA is TGTGCCAGCAGCCAGGAACTTCCAGGGACCACCGAGGAGCTGTTTTTT.

Note on this clonotype: Mismatch with germline at one junction end may stem from a read error. The chain links TRBV6-6 to TRBJ1-3; D is uncertain. The CDR3 runs to 13 residues. Germline CDR1 is MNHNY and CDR2 is SVGAGI (reference sequence). CDR3 nucleotides: TGTACCAGCAGCCGCTTAGGTGGAAACACCATATATTTT. This codes for CTSSRLGGNTIYF.

On this clonotype itself: This may arise from a read error, as a much more abundant clone is one base away. This sequence joins TRBV28 and TRBJ2-7, with 7 bases fitting TRBD2. CDR1 and CDR2 from the germline V gene are MDHEN and SYDVKM. This CDR3 is 14 amino acids long. The CDR3 here is CASSLSGKAYEPYF. DNA of the CDR3: TGTGCCAGCAGTTTGAGCGGGAAAGCCTACGAGCCGTACTTC.

This clonotype was counted a few times. The chain is built from TRBV7-2 and TRBJ2-1; tentative D call: TRBD1 (5 bases). Germline lookup yields CDR1 SGHTA and CDR2 FQGNSA. The CDR3 is 15 amino acids. V lost 6 bases and J lost 7, with 19 bases in between. CDR3 residues: CASSRQRIQVNEQFF. The CDR3, as DNA: TGTGCCAGCAGTCGACAGAGAATACAAGTGAATGAGCAGTTCTTC.

As concerns this clonotype: The missing conserved phenylalanine or tryptophan at the end of this CDR3 makes a read error likely. The rearrangement links TRBV11-3 to TRBJ2-7, with TRBD2 matching over 11 bases. This CDR3 region has 15 residues. Germline assignment: CDR1 SGHNT and CDR2 YENEEA. The CDR3 spells CASKPQTSGIYDQYL. CDR3 nucleotide sequence: TGTGCCAGCAAGCCCCAGACTAGCGGGATCTACGATCAGTACCTC.

V and J are TRBV11-3 and TRBJ2-1; the D call may be TRBD1 or TRBD2 (6 bases each). CDR3 length equals 17 residues. CDR1 SGHNT and CDR2 YENEEA come from the germline V gene. With 5 bases removed from V and 9 bases from J, the gap between germline ends came to 26 bases. The CDR3 bases are TGTGCCAGCAGCCGCGGCGATTCCCGGGACTGGGACATTGAGCAGTTCTTC. This gives the protein CASSRGDSRDWDIEQFF.

The J gene is TRBJ2-2, the V gene TRBV5-1; D is ambiguous. The CDR3 loop spans 14 amino acids. Germline CDR1 reads SGHRS; CDR2 reads YFSETQ. Trimming stripped 6 bases from V and 1 base from J, with 10 bases between. CDR3 DNA sequence: TGCGCCAGCATCTGGGCGAAGAACACCGGGGAGCTGTTTTTT. Protein product: CASIWAKNTGELFF. The entire variable domain, with the rest obtained from reference TRBV5-1 and TRBJ2-2, is as follows: KAGVTQTPRYLIKTRGQQVTLSCSPISGHRSVSWYQQTPGQGLQFLFEYFSETQRNKGNFPGRFSGRQFSNSRSEMNVSTLELGDSALYLCASIWAKNTGELFFGEGSRLTVL.

The sample holds a few counts of this clonotype. This chain links TRBV5-1 with TRBJ2-7; 7 bases match TRBD1. V shed 3 bases and J 4 bases; nucleotides not matched to a gene: 7. The CDR3 contains 14 residues. The germline gives CDR1 SGHRS, CDR2 YFSETQ. The CDR3 sequence is CASSSNRGKYEQYF. CDR3 nucleotides: TGCGCCAGCAGCTCTAACAGGGGCAAGTACGAGCAGTACTTC.

Comments on this clonotype: The CDR3 end shows no conserved phenylalanine or tryptophan, and so a read error is likely. The gene calls are TRBV30 and TRBJ1-1, with TRBD1 identical over 7 bases. Germline V gives CDR1 GTSNPN, CDR2 SVGIG (reference sequence). This CDR3 has 14 amino acids. Trimming cost V 3 bases and J 4 bases; bases outside gene matches: 8. The CDR3 coding sequence is TGTGCCTGGAGGGAGGGGGCGATAACCACTGAAGCTTTCTTG. It codes for CAWREGAITTEAFL.

A remark on this clonotype: Likely a read error: the CDR3 ends without its conserved phenylalanine or tryptophan. J is TRBJ2-3 and V is TRBV11-3; D perhaps matches TRBD2 (6 bases). This CDR3 has 17 residues. V lost 5 bases, J lost 1 base, and 19 bases lay in between. Germline-derived CDR1 and CDR2 are SGHNT and YENEEA. CDR3 sequence reads: CASSAPAGTAGTDTQYI. The CDR3 DNA reads as TGTGCCAGCAGCGCACCGGCGGGGACGGCAGGCACAGATACGCAGTATATA.

This clonotype showed up many times. The chain recombines TRBV6-1 with TRBJ1-6; D gene uncertain. The CDR3 spans 12 residues. Trimming cost V 8 bases and J 7 bases, with 9 bases left between them. CDR1 is MNHNS, CDR2 SASEGT, per germline. CDR3: CASGIANSPLHF. The CDR3 nucleotides read TGTGCCAGCGGAATCGCGAATTCACCCCTCCACTTT.

The table lists this clonotype with a few counts. The J gene is TRBJ2-7, the V gene TRBV7-9; D gene uncertain. Trimming removed 5 bases from V and 3 bases from J, with 11 bases in between. Looked up from germline, CDR1 is SEHNR and CDR2 is FQNEAQ (reference sequence). This CDR3 has 13 residues. CDR3 coding DNA: TGTGCCAGCAGCCCAGACGGGCACTACGAGCAGTACTTC. Protein product: CASSPDGHYEQYF.